What follows are 5 T cell receptor beta chains derived from one specimen sequenced in a study of T cells in Graves' hyperthyroidism and ophthalmopathy. RNA transcripts gave rise to amplified TCR beta CDR3 regions. When the TCR CDR3 underwent first-round RT-PCR, the HTBI primer set was used. TCRdb analysed the multiplex PCR reads with MiXCR anew, one entry per CDR3 protein. The sample lists approximately 630,000 distinct CDR3 sequences; 15% to 20% were seen once. The source material was blood. Receptor source: a woman younger than 45 with Graves' hyperthyroidism.

This clonotype was seen many times. This chain uses TRBV7-3 with TRBJ2-5, with 8 positions matching TRBD2. In germline, CDR1 is SGHTA, CDR2 FQGTGA. Unmatched junction bases numbered 19, after V lost 4 bases and J lost 0 bases. The length of the CDR3 is 20 residues. The CDR3: CASSSPRASGQDLYQETQYF. The CDR3 DNA reads TGTGCCAGCAGCTCACCCAGGGCTAGCGGGCAAGACCTGTACCAAGAGACCCAGTACTTC.

Ten or more counts support this clonotype. The gene calls are TRBV5-1 and TRBJ2-3; no reliable D call. CDR1 and CDR2 from the germline V gene are SGHRS and YFSETQ. V lost 0 bases and J 3 bases, leaving 8 bases between the germline ends. CDR3 size: 14 residues. CDR3 nucleotide sequence: TGCGCCAGCAGCTTGGTAACGGAGACAGATACGCAGTATTTT. This encodes CASSLVTETDTQYF.

This clonotype was observed many times. The chain couples TRBV18 to TRBJ1-3; D is perhaps TRBD1 (6 bases). Germline assignment: CDR1 KGHSH and CDR2 LQKENI. This CDR3 comprises 14 residues. Trimming removed 6 bases at V and 3 bases at J, with 12 bases between. CDR3 region: CASSPQGNGNTIYF. The CDR3 DNA follows: TGTGCCAGCTCCCCCCAGGGGAATGGAAACACCATATATTTT. Complete variable domain (other parts from reference TRBV18 and TRBJ1-3): NAGVMQNPRHLVRRRGQEARLRCSPMKGHSHVYWYRQLPEEGLKFMVYLQKENIIDESGMPKERFSAEFPKEGPSILRIQQVVRGDSAAYFCASSPQGNGNTIYFGEGSWLTVV.

This clonotype was seen ten or more times. The rearrangement joins TRBV27 to TRBJ2-3; TRBD1 or TRBD2 may be the D gene (5 bases each). Germline assignment: CDR1 MNHEY and CDR2 SMNVEV (reference sequence). V was clipped by 2 bases and J by 5 bases, with 8 bases between them. This CDR3 contains 13 residues. CDR3 in amino acids: CASSLLGEDTQYF. CDR3 coding DNA: TGTGCCAGCAGTTTACTGGGGGAAGATACGCAGTATTTT.

The CDR3 loop reads CASGPTTNEKLFF. In DNA, the CDR3 is TGTGCCAGCGGGCCGACAACTAATGAAAAACTGTTTTTT. This chain links TRBV19 with TRBJ1-4; unclear D gene. Trimming stripped 9 bases from V and 0 bases from J, with 8 bases between. Germline values: CDR1 LNHDA, CDR2 SQIVND (reference sequence). This CDR3 has 13 residues.